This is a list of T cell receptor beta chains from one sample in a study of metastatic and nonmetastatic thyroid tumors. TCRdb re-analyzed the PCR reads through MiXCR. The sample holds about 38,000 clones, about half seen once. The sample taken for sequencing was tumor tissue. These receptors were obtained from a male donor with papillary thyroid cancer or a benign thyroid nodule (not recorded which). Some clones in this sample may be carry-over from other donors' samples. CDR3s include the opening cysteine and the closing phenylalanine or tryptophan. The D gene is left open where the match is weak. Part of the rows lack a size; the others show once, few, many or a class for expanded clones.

TGTGCCAGCAGCTTCGGGTTCTCTGGGGCCAACGTCCTGACTTTC | CASSFGFSGANVLTF | TRBV5-6 | . | . | TRBJ2-6
TGCGCCAGCAGCTCTCTGGCCCTGGGCACCGGCAATTCACCCCTCCACTTT | CASSSLALGTGNSPLHF | TRBV5-1 | . | large | TRBJ1-6
TGCGCCAGCAGTGAGTCCTCCGCCGGGACAGGGTCGAGGGCCCAGTACTTC | CASSESSAGTGSRAQYF | TRBV10-1 | TRBD1 | . | TRBJ2-5
TGTGCCACCAGCAACTACGCGGGTGAGACCCAGTACTTC | CATSNYAGETQYF | TRBV15 | . | . | TRBJ2-5
TGTGCCAGCAGAACAACAGGGATAGATGGCTACACCTTC | CASRTTGIDGYTF | TRBV6-1 | . | few | TRBJ1-2
TGTGCCAGCAGCCGCAACAGAGGACTAGCGGGAGGGGACTACGAGCAGTACTTC | CASSRNRGLAGGDYEQYF | TRBV12-3/TRBV12-4 | TRBD2 | . | TRBJ2-7
TGCGCCAGCAGCGCCGGGACAGCAACCTACGAGCAGTACTTC | CASSAGTATYEQYF | TRBV5-1 | TRBD1 | . | TRBJ2-7
TGTGCCAGCAGCCAAGTTGAGCGGGAGCAGTTCTTC | CASSQVEREQFF | TRBV3-1 | . | . | TRBJ2-1
TGCAGTGCTAGAGGGTCTAGCGGGGGGTACGAGCAGTACTTC | CSARGSSGGYEQYF | TRBV20-1 | TRBD2 | . | TRBJ2-7
TGCAGTGCAACGTGGACTAGCGGGTTGACAGATACGCAGTATTTT | CSATWTSGLTDTQYF | TRBV20-1 | TRBD2 | . | TRBJ2-3
TGTGCCTGGAGTGTAACACTTAACTATGGCTACACCTTC | CAWSVTLNYGYTF | TRBV30 | . | . | TRBJ1-2
TGTGCCAGCAGTTCCGGACTGGGAGAGCAGTACTTC | CASSSGLGEQYF | TRBV6-5 | . | few | TRBJ2-7
TGTGCCAGCAGCGTACCCCGGACAGGGCCAAGCTCTGGGGCCAACGTCCTGACTTTC | CASSVPRTGPSSGANVLTF | TRBV9 | TRBD1 | . | TRBJ2-6
TGTGCCAGCAGTCACCCGGACCGGACAGGCCGCTACAATGAGCAGTTCTTC | CASSHPDRTGRYNEQFF | TRBV6-5 | TRBD1 | few | TRBJ2-1
TGTGCCAGCTCACCAAACAACTCAGGGCGAGAAGGCTACACCTTC | CASSPNNSGREGYTF | TRBV18 | . | . | TRBJ1-2
TGTGCCAGCAGGGACAGGCAGAACACTGAAGCTTTCTTT | CASRDRQNTEAFF | TRBV2 | TRBD1 | few | TRBJ1-1
TGTGCCATCGCTAGACAGAACGAGCAGTACTTC | CAIARQNEQYF | TRBV28 | . | few | TRBJ2-7
TGTGCCTGGGGCGTTGAAGTGGGGGAGACCCAGTACTTC | CAWGVEVGETQYF | TRBV30 | . | . | TRBJ2-5
TGCAGTGCACGGGACATAAGGAATCAGCCCCAGCATTTT | CSARDIRNQPQHF | TRBV20-1 | . | . | TRBJ1-5
TGCAGTGCTACACCCATCCCCCCAGGTGTTTTAGGAAAACTGTTTTTT | CSATPIPPGVLGKLFF | TRBV20-1 | . | . | TRBJ1-4
TGTGCCAGCAGTCGGATGGCCGGGGAGCTGTTTTTT | CASSRMAGELFF | TRBV12-3/TRBV12-4 | . | . | TRBJ2-2
TGTGCCAGCAGATCTACCGGGACAGGGAACACCGGGGAGCTGTTTTTT | CASRSTGTGNTGELFF | TRBV28 | TRBD1 | . | TRBJ2-2
TGTGCCTGGAGTGACGGGGTAAGCGGAAACACCTTC | CAWSDGVSGNTF | TRBV30 | . | . | TRBJ1-2
TGTGCCAGCAGTTTAGGGAGTAGCAATCAGCCCCAGCATTTT | CASSLGSSNQPQHF | TRBV28 | . | many | TRBJ1-5
TGCGCCAGCAGCAATACTCCGGGACAGGATTACACAGATACGCAGTATTTT | CASSNTPGQDYTDTQYF | TRBV5-1 | TRBD1 | once | TRBJ2-3
TGTGCCAGCAGAACGAGACTAGCGGGAATAGATACGCAGTATTTT | CASRTRLAGIDTQYF | TRBV6-2/TRBV6-3 | TRBD2 | medium-sized | TRBJ2-3
TGTGCCAGCAGCGCAACCGGGACAGGACAAGAGACCCAGTACTTC | CASSATGTGQETQYF | TRBV9 | TRBD1 | . | TRBJ2-5
TGTGCCTGGAGTATTGGGACAGGGATGGATGGAAACACCATATATTTT | CAWSIGTGMDGNTIYF | TRBV30 | TRBD1 | few | TRBJ1-3
TGCGCCAGCAGCCAAGTGCCGATACACGAGCAGTACTTC | CASSQVPIHEQYF | TRBV4-1 | . | . | TRBJ2-7
TGTGCCAGTAGTATGGGGACAGGGGTTTCCTACGAGCAGTACTTC | CASSMGTGVSYEQYF | TRBV19 | TRBD1 | . | TRBJ2-7
TGTGCCAGCAGTGGTACCTACGAGCAGTACTTC | CASSGTYEQYF | TRBV6-1 | . | few | TRBJ2-7
TGTGCCTGGAGCCCCCGGGACAGTCAAATTTCACCCCTCCACTTT | CAWSPRDSQISPLHF | TRBV30 | TRBD1 | . | TRBJ1-6
TGTGCCAGCAGGCCGGGACTAGCGGGAGTAACAGATACGCAGTATTTT | CASRPGLAGVTDTQYF | TRBV4-2 | TRBD2 | . | TRBJ2-3
TGTGCCAGCAGGGTAGGTCTAGCGGATCACAATGAGCAGTTCTTC | CASRVGLADHNEQFF | TRBV2 | TRBD2 | large | TRBJ2-1
TGTGCCAGCAGCGGGGGCCAGGGAACGTCCTACGAGCAGTACTTC | CASSGGQGTSYEQYF | TRBV7-8 | . | once | TRBJ2-7
TGTGCCAGCAGTGACGGACAGGGGAATCAGCCCCAGCATTTT | CASSDGQGNQPQHF | TRBV6-4 | TRBD1 | few | TRBJ1-5
TGCAGTGCTAGGCCGTGGGACAGGGGGACGTACGAGCAGTACTTC | CSARPWDRGTYEQYF | TRBV20-1 | TRBD1 | . | TRBJ2-7
TGCAGCACCACGGGAGGGGGCATGACTGAAGCTTTCTTT | CSTTGGGMTEAFF | TRBV29-1 | TRBD1 | . | TRBJ1-1
TGTGCCAGCAACATGTTCGGGACCTACACGGACACTGAAGCTTTCTTT | CASNMFGTYTDTEAFF | TRBV5-4 | . | . | TRBJ1-1
TGTGCCAGTAGTATGCAGGAGAACACTGAAGCTTTCTTT | CASSMQENTEAFF | TRBV19 | . | . | TRBJ1-1
TGCAGTTCTAGACGGGACAGGGTTAATTCACCCCTCCACTTT | CSSRRDRVNSPLHF | TRBV20-1 | TRBD1 | . | TRBJ1-6
TGTGCCAGCAGTTTGGCGTTCAGTCAGCCCCAGCATTTT | CASSLAFSQPQHF | TRBV12-3/TRBV12-4 | . | . | TRBJ1-5
TGTGCCAGCAGTCTATCGGGACAGCTAAGTAATGAGCAGTTCTTC | CASSLSGQLSNEQFF | TRBV28 | TRBD1 | . | TRBJ2-1
TGTGCCAGCAGTGCACCAATCTACAATGAGCAGTTCTTC | CASSAPIYNEQFF | TRBV28 | . | . | TRBJ2-1
TGCAGTGCTTCCGCCTTGATGACAGGGGGCCAGGATGAGCAGTTCTTC | CSASALMTGGQDEQFF | TRBV20-1 | TRBD1 | few | TRBJ2-1
TGTGCCAGCAGTGAACTCACAAGTAACTATGGCTACACCTTC | CASSELTSNYGYTF | TRBV6-1 | . | . | TRBJ1-2
TGTGCCAGCAACAGCTTGGGATCCGGACAGGGTGGCACTGAAGCTTTCTTT | CASNSLGSGQGGTEAFF | TRBV13 | TRBD1 | . | TRBJ1-1
TGTGCCAGCAGCCAAGAGAAATCAGGGAATCAGCCCCAGCATTTT | CASSQEKSGNQPQHF | TRBV4-2 | . | few | TRBJ1-5
TGTGCCACCAGTGTAGGGGGAGGGCCGATCATGAGGAATGAGCAGTTCTTC | CATSVGGGPIMRNEQFF | TRBV24-1 | . | . | TRBJ2-1
TGTGCCAGCAGTTTGGGGAGGGGGTATAGCAATCAGCCCCAGCATTTT | CASSLGRGYSNQPQHF | TRBV28 | . | . | TRBJ1-5
TGTGCCAGCAGCGAACGGACAGGACCCACAAACTCGTTCTTC | CASSERTGPTNSFF | TRBV11-3 | TRBD1 | few | TRBJ2-1
TGTGCCAGCAGCACTCAGGGGACTGCTGGAAACACCATATATTTT | CASSTQGTAGNTIYF | TRBV11-2 | . | once | TRBJ1-3